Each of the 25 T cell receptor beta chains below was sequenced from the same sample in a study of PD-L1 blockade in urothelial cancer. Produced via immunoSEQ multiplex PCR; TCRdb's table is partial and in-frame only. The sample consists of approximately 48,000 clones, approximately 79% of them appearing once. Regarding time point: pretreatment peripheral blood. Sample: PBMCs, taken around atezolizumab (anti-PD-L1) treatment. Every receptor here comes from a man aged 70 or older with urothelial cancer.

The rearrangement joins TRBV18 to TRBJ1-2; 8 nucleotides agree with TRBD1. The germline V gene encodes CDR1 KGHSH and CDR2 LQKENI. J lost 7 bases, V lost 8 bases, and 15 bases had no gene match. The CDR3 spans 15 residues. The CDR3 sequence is CASQRDRSILGGYTF. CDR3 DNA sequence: TGTGCCAGCCAACGGGACAGGTCAATCCTAGGTGGCTACACCTTC.

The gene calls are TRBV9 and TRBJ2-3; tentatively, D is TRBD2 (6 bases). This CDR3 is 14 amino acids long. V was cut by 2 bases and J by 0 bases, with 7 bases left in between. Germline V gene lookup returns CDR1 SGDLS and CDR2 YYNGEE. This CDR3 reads CASSVGTSTDTQYF. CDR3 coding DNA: TGTGCCAGCAGCGTGGGGACTAGCACAGATACGCAGTATTTT.

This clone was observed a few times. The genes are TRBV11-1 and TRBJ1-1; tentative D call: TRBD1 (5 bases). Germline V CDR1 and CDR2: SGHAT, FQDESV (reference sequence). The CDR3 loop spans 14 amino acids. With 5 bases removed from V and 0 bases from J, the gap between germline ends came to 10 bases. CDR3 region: CASSRGTVNTEAFF. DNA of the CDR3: TGTGCCAGCAGCCGGGGGACGGTGAACACTGAAGCTTTCTTT.

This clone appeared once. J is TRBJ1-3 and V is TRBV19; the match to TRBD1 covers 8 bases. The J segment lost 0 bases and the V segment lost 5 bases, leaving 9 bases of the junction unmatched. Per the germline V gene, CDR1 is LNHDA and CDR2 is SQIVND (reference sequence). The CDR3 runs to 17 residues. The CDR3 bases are TGTGCCAGTAGTCCCCGCCGGGACAGGAGCTCTGGAAACACCATATATTTT. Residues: CASSPRRDRSSGNTIYF. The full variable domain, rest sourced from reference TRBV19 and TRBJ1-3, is DGGITQSPKYLFRKEGQNVTLSCEQNLNHDAMYWYRQDPGQGLRLIYYSQIVNDFQKGDIAEGYSVSREKKESFPLTVTSAQKNPTAFYLCASSPRRDRSSGNTIYFGEGSWLTVV.

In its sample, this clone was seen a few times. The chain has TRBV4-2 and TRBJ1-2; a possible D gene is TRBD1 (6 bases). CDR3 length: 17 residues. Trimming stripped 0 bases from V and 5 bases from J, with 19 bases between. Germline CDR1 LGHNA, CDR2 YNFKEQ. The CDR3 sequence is CASSQDAGGGDGYGYTF. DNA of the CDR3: TGTGCCAGCAGCCAAGATGCGGGCGGGGGCGATGGTTATGGCTACACCTTC.

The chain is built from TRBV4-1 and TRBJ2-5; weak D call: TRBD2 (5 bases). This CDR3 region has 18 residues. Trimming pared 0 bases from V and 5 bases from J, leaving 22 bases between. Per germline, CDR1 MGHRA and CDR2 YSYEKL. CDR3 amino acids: CASSQEASSGMVRETQYF. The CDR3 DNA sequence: TGCGCCAGCAGCCAAGAAGCCTCGTCGGGAATGGTAAGGGAGACCCAGTACTTC.

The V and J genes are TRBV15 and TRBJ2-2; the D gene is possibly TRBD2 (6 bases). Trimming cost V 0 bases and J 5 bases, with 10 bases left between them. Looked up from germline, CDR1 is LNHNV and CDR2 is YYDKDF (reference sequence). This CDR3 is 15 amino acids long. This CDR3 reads CATSRDRSGTGELFF. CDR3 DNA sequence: TGTGCCACCAGCAGAGATAGGAGCGGGACCGGGGAGCTGTTTTTT.

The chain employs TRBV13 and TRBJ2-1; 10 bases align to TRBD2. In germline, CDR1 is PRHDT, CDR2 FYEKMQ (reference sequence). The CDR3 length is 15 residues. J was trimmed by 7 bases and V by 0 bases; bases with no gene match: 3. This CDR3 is CASSLGSGRRNEQFF. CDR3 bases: TGTGCCAGCAGCTTAGGTAGCGGGAGGAGGAATGAGCAGTTCTTC.

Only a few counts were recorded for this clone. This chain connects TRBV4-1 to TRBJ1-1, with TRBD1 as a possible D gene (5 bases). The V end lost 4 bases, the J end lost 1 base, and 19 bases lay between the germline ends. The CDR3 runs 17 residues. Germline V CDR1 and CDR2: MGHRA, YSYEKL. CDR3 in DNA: TGCGCCAGCAGCCGGAATATCTGGACAAGGGCGAACACTGAAGCTTTCTTT. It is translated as CASSRNIWTRANTEAFF.

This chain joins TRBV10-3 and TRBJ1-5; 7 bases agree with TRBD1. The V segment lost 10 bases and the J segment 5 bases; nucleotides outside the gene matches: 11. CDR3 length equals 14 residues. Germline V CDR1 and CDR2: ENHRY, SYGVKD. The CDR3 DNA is TGTGCCACCCGTGACAGGGAGGCCCATCAGCCCCAGCATTTT. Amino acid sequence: CATRDREAHQPQHF.

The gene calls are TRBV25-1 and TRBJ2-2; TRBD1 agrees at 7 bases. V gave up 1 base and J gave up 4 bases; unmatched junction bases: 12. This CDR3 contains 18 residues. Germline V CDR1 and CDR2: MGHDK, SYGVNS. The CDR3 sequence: CASSEFHPPPGGTGELFF. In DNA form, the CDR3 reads TGTGCCAGCAGTGAATTCCACCCTCCGCCAGGGGGCACCGGGGAGCTGTTTTTT. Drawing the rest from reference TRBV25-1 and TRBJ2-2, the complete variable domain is EADIYQTPRYLVIGTGKKITLECSQTMGHDKMYWYQQDPGMELHLIHYSYGVNSTEKGDLSSESTVSRIRTEHFPLTLESARPSHTSQYLCASSEFHPPPGGTGELFFGEGSRLTVL.

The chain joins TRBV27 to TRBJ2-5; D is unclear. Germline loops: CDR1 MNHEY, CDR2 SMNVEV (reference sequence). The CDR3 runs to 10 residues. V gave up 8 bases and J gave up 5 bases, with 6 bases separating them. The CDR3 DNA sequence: TGTGCCAGCCCTAGGGAGACCCAGTACTTC. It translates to CASPRETQYF.

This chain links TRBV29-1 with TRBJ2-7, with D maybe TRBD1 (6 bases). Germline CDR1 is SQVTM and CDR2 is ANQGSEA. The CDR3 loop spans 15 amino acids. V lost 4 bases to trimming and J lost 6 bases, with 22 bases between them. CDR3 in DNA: TGCAGCGTTGGATTCCGGGACACGGTAATCTCCGAGCAGTACTTC. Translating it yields CSVGFRDTVISEQYF.

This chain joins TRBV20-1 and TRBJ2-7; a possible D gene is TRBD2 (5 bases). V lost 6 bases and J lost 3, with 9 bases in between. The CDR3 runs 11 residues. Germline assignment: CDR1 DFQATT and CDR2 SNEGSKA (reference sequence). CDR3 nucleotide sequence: TGCAGTGCAAACGGGGTCTACGAGCAGTACTTC. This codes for CSANGVYEQYF.

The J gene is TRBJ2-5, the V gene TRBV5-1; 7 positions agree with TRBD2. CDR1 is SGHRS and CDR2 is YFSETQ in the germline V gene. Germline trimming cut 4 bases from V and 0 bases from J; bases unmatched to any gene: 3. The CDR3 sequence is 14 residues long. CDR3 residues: CASSAGTNQETQYF. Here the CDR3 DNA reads TGCGCCAGCAGCGCCGGGACTAACCAAGAGACCCAGTACTTC.

The CDR3 nucleotides are TGCGCCAGCAGCCAAGATCCCGGGACTAGCTACGAGCAGTACTTC. Residues: CASSQDPGTSYEQYF. The chain joins TRBV4-1 to TRBJ2-7, with 8 bases aligning to TRBD2. V shed 0 bases and J 3 bases; nucleotides not matched to a gene: 4. The germline V gene encodes CDR1 MGHRA and CDR2 YSYEKL. This CDR3 spans 15 amino acids.

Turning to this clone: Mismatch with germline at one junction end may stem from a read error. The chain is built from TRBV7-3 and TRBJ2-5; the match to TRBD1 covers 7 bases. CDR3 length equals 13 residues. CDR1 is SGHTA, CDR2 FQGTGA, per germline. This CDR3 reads CASSLTGVETQYF. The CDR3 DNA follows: TGTGCCAGCAGCCTAACAGGGGTGGAGACCCAGTACTTC.

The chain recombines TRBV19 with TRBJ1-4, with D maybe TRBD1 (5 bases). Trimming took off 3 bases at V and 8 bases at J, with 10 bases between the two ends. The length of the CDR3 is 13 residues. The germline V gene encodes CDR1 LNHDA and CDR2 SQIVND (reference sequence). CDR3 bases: TGTGCCAGTAGTATCGGCCAGGGCGAAAAACTGTTTTTT. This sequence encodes CASSIGQGEKLFF.

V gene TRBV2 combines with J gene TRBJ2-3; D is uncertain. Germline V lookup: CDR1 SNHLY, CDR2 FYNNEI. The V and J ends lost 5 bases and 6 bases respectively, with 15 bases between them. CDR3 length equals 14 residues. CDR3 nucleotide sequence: TGTGCCAGCAGTCCCAGTCCCCGTGGCGATACGCAGTATTTT. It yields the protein CASSPSPRGDTQYF.

In DNA form, the CDR3 reads TGTGCCAGCAGTTTGACAGGTAGCACAGATACGCAGTATTTT. This codes for CASSLTGSTDTQYF. The chain joins TRBV27 to TRBJ2-3, with a possible D match to TRBD1 (6 bases). The CDR3 totals 14 residues. The germline gives CDR1 MNHEY, CDR2 SMNVEV (reference sequence). The germline V and J ends were trimmed by 3 bases and 0 bases, with 7 bases remaining between them.

CDR3 coding DNA: TGTGCCAGCAGCGTGAGCGGGACAGGGGGAACTGAAGCTTTCTTT. Protein: CASSVSGTGGTEAFF. V is TRBV9 and J is TRBJ1-1, with TRBD1 matching over 11 bases. V dropped 2 bases and J dropped 5; count of bases not matched to a gene: 5. The CDR3 runs 15 residues. CDR1 is SGDLS and CDR2 is YYNGEE in the germline V gene.

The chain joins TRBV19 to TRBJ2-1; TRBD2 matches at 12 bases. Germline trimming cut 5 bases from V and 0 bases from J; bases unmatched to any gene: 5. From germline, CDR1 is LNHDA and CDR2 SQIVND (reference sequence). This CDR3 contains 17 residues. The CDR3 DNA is TGTGCCAGTAGTCCGAGGACTAGCGGGACCTCCTACAATGAGCAGTTCTTC. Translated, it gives CASSPRTSGTSYNEQFF.

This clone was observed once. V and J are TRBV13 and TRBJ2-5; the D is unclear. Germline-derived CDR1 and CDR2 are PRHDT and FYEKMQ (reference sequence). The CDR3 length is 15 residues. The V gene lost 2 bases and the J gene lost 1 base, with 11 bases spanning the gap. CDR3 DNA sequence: TGTGCCAGCAGCTTATCCGGCGGATCCCAAGAGACCCAGTACTTC. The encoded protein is CASSLSGGSQETQYF.

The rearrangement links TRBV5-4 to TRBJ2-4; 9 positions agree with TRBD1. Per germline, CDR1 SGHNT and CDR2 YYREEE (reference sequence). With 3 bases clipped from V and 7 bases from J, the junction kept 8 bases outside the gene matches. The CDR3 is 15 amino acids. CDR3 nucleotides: TGTGCCAGCAGCTCCGGAGACAGGGGGGATAACATTCAGTACTTC. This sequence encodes CASSSGDRGDNIQYF.

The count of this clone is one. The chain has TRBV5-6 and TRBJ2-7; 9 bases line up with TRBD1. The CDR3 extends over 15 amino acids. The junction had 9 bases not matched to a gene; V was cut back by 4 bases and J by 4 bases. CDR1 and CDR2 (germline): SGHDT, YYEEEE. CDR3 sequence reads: CASSGTGTLRYEQYF. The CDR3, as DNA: TGTGCCAGCAGCGGGACAGGGACTCTTCGGTACGAGCAGTACTTC.